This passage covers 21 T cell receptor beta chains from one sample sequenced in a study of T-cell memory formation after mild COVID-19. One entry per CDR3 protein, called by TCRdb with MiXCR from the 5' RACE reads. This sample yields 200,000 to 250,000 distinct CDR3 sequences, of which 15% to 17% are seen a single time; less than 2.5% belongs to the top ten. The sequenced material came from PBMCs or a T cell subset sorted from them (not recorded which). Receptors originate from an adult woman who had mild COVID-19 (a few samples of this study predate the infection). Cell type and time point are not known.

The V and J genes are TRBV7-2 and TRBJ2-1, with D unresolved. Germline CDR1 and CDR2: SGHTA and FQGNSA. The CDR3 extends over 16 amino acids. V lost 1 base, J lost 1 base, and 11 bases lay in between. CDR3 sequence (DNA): TGTGCCAGCAGCTTAGGCGGCGATCCTTCCTACAATGAGCAGTTCTTC. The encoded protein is CASSLGGDPSYNEQFF.

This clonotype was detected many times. The CDR3 spells CASSYSGSYGYTF. CDR3 coding DNA: TGTGCCAGCAGTTACTCCGGGAGCTATGGCTACACCTTC. The V and J genes are TRBV6-5 and TRBJ1-2; the D is unclear. V was cut by 0 bases and J by 4 bases, with 6 bases left in between. CDR3 length: 13 residues. Per germline, CDR1 MNHEY and CDR2 SVGAGI.

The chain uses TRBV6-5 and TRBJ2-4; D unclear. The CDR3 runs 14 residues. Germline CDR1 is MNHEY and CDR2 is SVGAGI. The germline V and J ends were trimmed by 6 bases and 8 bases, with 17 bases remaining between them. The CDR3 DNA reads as TGTGCCAGCAGCTCCGCAGATCGGTTCGACATTCAGTACTTC. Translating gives CASSSADRFDIQYF.

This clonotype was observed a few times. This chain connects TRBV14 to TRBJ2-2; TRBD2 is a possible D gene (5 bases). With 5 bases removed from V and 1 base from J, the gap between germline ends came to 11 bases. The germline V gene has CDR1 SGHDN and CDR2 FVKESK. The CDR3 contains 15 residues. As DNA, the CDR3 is TGTGCCAGCAGCGAGGCACTAGTGAACACCGGGGAGCTGTTTTTT. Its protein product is CASSEALVNTGELFF.

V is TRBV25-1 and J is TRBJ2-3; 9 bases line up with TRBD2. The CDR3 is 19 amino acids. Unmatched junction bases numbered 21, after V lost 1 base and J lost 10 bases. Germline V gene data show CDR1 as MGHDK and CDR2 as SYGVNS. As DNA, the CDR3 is TGTGCCAGCAGTGAATGGGAAGGTAGGGCGGGGGGGCCAAGGGCTGCGCAGTATTTT. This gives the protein CASSEWEGRAGGPRAAQYF.

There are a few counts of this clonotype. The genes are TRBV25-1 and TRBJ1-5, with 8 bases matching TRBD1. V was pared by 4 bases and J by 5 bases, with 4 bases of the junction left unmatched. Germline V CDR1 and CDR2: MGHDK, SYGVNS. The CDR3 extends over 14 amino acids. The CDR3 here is CASSADREDQPQHF. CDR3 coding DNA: TGTGCCAGCAGTGCGGACAGGGAGGATCAGCCCCAGCATTTT.

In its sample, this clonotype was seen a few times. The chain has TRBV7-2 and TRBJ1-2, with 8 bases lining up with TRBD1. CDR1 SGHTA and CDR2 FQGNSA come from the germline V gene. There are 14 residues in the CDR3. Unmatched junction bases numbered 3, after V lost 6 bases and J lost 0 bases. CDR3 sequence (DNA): TGTGCCAGCAGTACGACAGGGGCTAACTATGGCTACACCTTC. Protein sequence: CASSTTGANYGYTF. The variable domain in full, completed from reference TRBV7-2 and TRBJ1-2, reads GAGVSQSPSNKVTEKGKDVELRCDPISGHTALYWYRQSLGQGLEFLIYFQGNSAPDKSGLPSDRFSAERTGGSVSTLTIQRTQQEDSAVYLCASSTTGANYGYTFGSGTRLTVV.

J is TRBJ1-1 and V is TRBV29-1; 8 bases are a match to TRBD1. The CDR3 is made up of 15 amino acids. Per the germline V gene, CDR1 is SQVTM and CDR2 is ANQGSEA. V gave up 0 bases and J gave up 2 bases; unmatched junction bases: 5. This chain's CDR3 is CSVEDSGQVNTEAFF. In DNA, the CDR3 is TGCAGCGTTGAAGACTCGGGACAGGTTAACACTGAAGCTTTCTTT.

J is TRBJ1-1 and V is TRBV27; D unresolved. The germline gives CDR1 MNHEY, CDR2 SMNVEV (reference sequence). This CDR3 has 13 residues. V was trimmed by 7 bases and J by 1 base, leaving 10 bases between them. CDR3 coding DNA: TGTGCCAGCATCGGACTGACGAACACTGAAGCTTTCTTT. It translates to CASIGLTNTEAFF.

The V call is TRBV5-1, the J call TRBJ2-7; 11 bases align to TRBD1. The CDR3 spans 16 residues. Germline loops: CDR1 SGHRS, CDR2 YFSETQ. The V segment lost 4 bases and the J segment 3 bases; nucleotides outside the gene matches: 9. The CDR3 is CASSPRSDRGHYEQYF. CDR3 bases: TGCGCCAGCAGCCCTCGGTCGGACAGGGGGCACTACGAGCAGTACTTC.

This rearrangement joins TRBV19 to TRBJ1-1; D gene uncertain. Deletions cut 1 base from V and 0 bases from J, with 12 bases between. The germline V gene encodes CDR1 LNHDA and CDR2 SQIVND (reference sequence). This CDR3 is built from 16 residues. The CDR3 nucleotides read TGTGCCAGTAGTATAGGGGTCCGAATACTGAACACTGAAGCTTTCTTT. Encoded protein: CASSIGVRILNTEAFF. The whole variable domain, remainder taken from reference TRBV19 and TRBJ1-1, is DGGITQSPKYLFRKEGQNVTLSCEQNLNHDAMYWYRQDPGQGLRLIYYSQIVNDFQKGDIAEGYSVSREKKESFPLTVTSAQKNPTAFYLCASSIGVRILNTEAFFGQGTRLTVV.

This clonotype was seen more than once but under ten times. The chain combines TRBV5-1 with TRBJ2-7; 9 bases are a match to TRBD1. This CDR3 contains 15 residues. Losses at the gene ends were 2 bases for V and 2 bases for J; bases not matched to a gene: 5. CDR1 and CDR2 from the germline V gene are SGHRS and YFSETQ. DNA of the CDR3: TGCGCCAGCAGCTTAACAGGGGGCCTCACCTACGAGCAGTACTTC. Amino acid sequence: CASSLTGGLTYEQYF.

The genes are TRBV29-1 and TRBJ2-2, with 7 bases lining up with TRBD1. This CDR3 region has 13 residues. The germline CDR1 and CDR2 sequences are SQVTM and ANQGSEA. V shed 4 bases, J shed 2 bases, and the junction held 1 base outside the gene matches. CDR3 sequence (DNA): TGCAGCGTTGGACAGGGAAACACCGGGGAGCTGTTTTTT. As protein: CSVGQGNTGELFF.

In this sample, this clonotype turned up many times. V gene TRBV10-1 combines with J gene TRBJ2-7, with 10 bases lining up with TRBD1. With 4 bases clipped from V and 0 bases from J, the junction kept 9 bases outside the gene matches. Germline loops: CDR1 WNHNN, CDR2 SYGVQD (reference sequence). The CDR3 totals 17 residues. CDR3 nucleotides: TGCGCCAGCAGTGTCGGACAGGGGGACCTGAGCTCCTACGAGCAGTACTTC. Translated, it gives CASSVGQGDLSSYEQYF.

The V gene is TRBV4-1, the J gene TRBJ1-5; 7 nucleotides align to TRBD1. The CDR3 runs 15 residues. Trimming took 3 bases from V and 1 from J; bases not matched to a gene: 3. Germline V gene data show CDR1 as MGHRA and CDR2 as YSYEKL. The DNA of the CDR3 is TGCGCCAGCAGCCATTCGGGACAGAGCAATCAGCCCCAGCATTTT. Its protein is CASSHSGQSNQPQHF.

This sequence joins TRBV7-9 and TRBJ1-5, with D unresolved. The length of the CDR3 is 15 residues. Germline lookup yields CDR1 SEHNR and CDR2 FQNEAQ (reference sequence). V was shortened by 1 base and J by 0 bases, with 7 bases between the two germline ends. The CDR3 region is CASSLGGSSNQPQHF. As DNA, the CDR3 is TGTGCCAGCAGCTTAGGTGGGAGTAGCAATCAGCCCCAGCATTTT.

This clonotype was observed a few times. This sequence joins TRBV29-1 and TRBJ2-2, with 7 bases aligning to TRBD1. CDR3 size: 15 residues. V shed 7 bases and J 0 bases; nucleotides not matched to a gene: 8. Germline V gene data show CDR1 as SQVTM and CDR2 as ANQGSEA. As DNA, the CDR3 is TGCAGCGCCGCTACCGGGACAGCGAACACCGGGGAGCTGTTTTTT. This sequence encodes CSAATGTANTGELFF.

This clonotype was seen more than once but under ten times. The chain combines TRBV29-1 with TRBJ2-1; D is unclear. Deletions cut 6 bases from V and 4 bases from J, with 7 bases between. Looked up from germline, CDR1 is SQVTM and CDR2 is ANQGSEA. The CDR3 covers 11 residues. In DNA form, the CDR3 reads TGCAGCGTCAAGGGATACAATGAGCAGTTCTTC. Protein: CSVKGYNEQFF.

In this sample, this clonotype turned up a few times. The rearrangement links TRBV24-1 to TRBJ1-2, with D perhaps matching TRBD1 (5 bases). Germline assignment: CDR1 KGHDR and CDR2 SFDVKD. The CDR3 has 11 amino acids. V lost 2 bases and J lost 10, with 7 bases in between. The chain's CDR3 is CATSDSGPYTF. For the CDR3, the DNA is TGTGCCACCAGTGATTCGGGGCCCTACACCTTC.

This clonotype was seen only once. The CDR3 DNA follows: TGTGCCAGCAGTTTTGCGGGGGGGTCTGGCGGTGAGCAGTTCTTC. Translating it yields CASSFAGGSGGEQFF. The V call is TRBV12-3 or TRBV12-4, the J call TRBJ2-1; 9 nucleotides line up with TRBD2. This CDR3 contains 15 residues. The ends lost 3 bases at V and 9 bases at J; junction bases unmatched: 9.

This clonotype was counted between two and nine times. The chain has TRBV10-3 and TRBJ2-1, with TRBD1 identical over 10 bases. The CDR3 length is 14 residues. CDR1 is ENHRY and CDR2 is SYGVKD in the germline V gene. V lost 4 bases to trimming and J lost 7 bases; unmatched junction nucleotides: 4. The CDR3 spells CAISVGTGANEQFF. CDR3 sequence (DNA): TGTGCCATCAGTGTGGGGACAGGGGCAAATGAGCAGTTCTTC.